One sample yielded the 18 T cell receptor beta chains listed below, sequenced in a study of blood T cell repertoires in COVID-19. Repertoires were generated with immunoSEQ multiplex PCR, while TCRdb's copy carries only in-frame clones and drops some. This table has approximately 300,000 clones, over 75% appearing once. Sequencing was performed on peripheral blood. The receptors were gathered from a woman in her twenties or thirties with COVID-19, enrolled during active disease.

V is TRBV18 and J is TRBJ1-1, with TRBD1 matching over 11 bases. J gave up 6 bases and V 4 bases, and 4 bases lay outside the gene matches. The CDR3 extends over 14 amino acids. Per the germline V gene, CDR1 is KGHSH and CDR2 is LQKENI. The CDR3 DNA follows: TGTGCCAGCTCACTACCGGACAGGGGGCCTGAAGCTTTCTTT. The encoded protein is CASSLPDRGPEAFF.

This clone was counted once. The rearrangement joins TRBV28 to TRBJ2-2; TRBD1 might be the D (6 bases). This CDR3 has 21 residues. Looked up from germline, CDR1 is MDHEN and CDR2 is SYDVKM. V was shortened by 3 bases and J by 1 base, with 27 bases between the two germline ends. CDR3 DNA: TGTGCCAGCAGTTTCCCGCGAATGAGTCAACAAACAGGGTTGAACACCGGGGAGCTGTTTTTT. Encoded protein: CASSFPRMSQQTGLNTGELFF.

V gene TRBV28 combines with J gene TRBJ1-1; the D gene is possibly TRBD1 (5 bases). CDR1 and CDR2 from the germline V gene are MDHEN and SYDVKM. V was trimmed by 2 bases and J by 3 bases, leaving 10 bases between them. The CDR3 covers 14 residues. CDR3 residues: CASSLGRGDTEAFF. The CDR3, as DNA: TGTGCCAGCAGTTTAGGGCGGGGGGACACTGAAGCTTTCTTT.

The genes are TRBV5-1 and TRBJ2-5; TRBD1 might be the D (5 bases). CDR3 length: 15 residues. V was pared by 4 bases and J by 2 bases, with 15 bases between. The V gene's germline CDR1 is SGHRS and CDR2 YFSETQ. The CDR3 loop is CASSRQGLEQETQYF. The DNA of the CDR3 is TGCGCCAGCAGCCGTCAGGGTCTGGAGCAAGAGACCCAGTACTTC.

As DNA, the CDR3 is TGTGCCAGCAGTGCCCTGGGGAGCGGGGAGCTGTTTTTT. This sequence encodes CASSALGSGELFF. The chain carries TRBV6-6 and TRBJ2-2; a possible D gene is TRBD2 (5 bases). CDR3 size: 13 residues. The germline CDR1 and CDR2 sequences are MNHNY and SVGAGI (reference sequence). V lost 5 bases and J 7 bases, leaving 11 bases between the germline ends.

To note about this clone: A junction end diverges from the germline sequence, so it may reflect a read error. CDR3 in amino acids: CSVEAGGTDTQYF. The CDR3 bases are TGCAGCGTGGAAGCGGGGGGCACAGATACGCAGTATTTT. The rearrangement joins TRBV29-1 to TRBJ2-3; 8 bases are a match to TRBD2. Per the germline V gene, CDR1 is SQVTM and CDR2 is ANQGSEA. The CDR3 has 13 residues.

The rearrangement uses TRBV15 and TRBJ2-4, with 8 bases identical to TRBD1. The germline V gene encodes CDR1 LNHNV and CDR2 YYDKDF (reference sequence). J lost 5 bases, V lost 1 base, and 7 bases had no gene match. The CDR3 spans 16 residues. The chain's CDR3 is CATSRGGQGSQNIQYF. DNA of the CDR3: TGTGCCACCAGCAGAGGCGGACAGGGTTCCCAAAACATTCAGTACTTC.

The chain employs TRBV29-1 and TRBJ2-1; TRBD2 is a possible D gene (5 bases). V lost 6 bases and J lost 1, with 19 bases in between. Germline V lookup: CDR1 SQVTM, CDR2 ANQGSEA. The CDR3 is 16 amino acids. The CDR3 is CSVEPQDSYSYNEQFF. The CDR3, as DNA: TGCAGCGTAGAACCCCAGGACTCTTATTCCTACAATGAGCAGTTCTTC.

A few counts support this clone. CDR3 amino acids: CASSQDIGVDEQYF. The CDR3 DNA reads TGCGCCAGCAGCCAAGATATCGGGGTCGACGAGCAGTACTTC. This chain connects TRBV4-3 to TRBJ2-7, with D possibly TRBD2 on 5 matching bases. The V end lost 0 bases, the J end lost 5 bases, and 11 bases lay between the germline ends. The CDR3 length is 14 residues. Germline-derived CDR1 and CDR2 are LGHNA and YSLEER.

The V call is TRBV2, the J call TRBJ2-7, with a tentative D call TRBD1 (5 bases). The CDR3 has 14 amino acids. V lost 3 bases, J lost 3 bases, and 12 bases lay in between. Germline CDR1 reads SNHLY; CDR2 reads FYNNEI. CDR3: CASSEATEDYEQYF. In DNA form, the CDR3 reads TGTGCCAGCAGTGAGGCGACAGAGGACTACGAGCAGTACTTC.

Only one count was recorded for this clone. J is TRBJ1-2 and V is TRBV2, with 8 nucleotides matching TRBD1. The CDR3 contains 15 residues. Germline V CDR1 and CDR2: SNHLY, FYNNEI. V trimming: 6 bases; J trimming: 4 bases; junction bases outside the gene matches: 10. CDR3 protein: CASSPDRGEGYGYTF. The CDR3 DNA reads TGTGCCAGCAGCCCAGACAGGGGAGAGGGCTATGGCTACACCTTC.

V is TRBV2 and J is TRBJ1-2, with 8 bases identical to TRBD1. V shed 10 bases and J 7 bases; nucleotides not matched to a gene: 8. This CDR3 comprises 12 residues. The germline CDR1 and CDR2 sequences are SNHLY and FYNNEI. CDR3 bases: TGTGCCATACGGATAACAGGGGGTGGCTACACCTTC. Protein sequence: CAIRITGGGYTF.

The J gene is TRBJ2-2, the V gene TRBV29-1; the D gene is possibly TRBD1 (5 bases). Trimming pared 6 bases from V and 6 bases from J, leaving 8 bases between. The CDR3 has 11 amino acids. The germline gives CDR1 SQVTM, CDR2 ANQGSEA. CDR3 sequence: CSVREAGELFF. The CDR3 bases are TGCAGCGTCAGGGAAGCCGGGGAGCTGTTTTTT.

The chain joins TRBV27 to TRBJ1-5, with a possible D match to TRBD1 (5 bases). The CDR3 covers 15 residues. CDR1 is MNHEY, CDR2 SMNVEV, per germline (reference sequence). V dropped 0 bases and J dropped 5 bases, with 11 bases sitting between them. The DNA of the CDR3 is TGTGCCAGCAGTTTATCTGGGGCCGGACATCAGCCCCAGCATTTT. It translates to CASSLSGAGHQPQHF.

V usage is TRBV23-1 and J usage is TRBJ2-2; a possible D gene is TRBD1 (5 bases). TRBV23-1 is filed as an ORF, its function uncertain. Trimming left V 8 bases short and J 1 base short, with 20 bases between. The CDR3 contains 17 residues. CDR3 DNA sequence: TGCGCCAGCCCTATTAACCTCCCCGGACAGAACACCGGGGAGCTGTTTTTT. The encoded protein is CASPINLPGQNTGELFF.

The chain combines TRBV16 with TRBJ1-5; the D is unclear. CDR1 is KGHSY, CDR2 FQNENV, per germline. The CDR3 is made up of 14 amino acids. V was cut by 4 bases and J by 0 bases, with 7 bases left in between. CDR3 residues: CASSPSNSNQPQHF. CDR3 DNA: TGTGCCAGCAGCCCAAGCAATAGCAATCAGCCCCAGCATTTT. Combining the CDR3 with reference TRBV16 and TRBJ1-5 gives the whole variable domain GEEVAQTPKHLVRGEGQKAKLYCAPIKGHSYVFWYQQVLKNEFKFLISFQNENVFDETGMPKERFSAKCLPNSPCSLEIQATKLEDSAVYFCASSPSNSNQPQHFGDGTRLSIL.

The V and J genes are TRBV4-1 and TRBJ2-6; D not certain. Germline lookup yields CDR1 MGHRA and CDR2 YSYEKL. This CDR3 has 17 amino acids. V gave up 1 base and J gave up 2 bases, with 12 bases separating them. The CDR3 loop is CASSQVLFSAGANVLTF. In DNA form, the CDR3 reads TGCGCCAGCAGCCAAGTCCTATTTTCGGCTGGGGCCAACGTCCTGACTTTC.

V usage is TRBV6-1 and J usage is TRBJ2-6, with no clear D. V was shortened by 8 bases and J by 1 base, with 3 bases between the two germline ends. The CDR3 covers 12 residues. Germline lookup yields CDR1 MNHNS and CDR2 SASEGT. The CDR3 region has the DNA TGTGCCAGCGAGTCTGGGGCCAACGTCCTGACTTTC. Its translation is CASESGANVLTF.